This T cell receptor (beta chain) was captured by sequencing in a study of human T cells and chemical hapten exposure. Time point: patch test 1, 2 weeks after DPC sensitization. The treatment was: therapeutic diphenylcyclopropenone sensitization with weekly scalp DPC. The CDR3 consists of 11 residues. Trimming took off 6 bases at V and 7 bases at J, with 9 bases between the two ends. CDR1 is SNHLY and CDR2 is FYNNEI in the germline V gene. TCRdb recomputed calls from the RACE reads with MiXCR, one row per CDR3 protein. Altogether under 200,000 distinct CDR3 sequences are present, more than 14% being singletons, with the ten largest covering about 1.7%.

This sequence was found in a woman in her 30s with alopecia areata. Some clones in this sample may be carry-over from other donors' samples. The chain is built from TRBV2 and TRBJ1-1; D not certain. Sequencing used whole blood, obtained in connection with sensitization to the hapten diphenylcyclopropenone (DPC). The CDR3 reads CASRVWGEAFF. The CDR3 bases are TGTGCCAGCAGAGTTTGGGGTGAAGCTTTCTTT.